Listed here is a single T cell receptor beta chain. The data were produced by immunoSEQ multiplex PCR, yet TCRdb's version contains in-frame clones alone and is incomplete. The data contain more than 20,000 clones, 93% of them singletons. Germline CDR1 reads SGDLS; CDR2 reads YYNGEE. The CDR3 has 15 residues. The ends lost 0 bases at V and 4 bases at J; junction bases unmatched: 3. The sample is drawn from a study of regulatory and conventional T cells in RAG deficiency. Genomic DNA came from blood conventional CD4+ T cells gated CD25-low CD127-high. This sample was shared with a second study, whose subject was regulatory T cells. From that second work: The PCR used 52 TRBV and 13 TRBJ primers.

The clonotype originates from a human donor in good health. The sequencing sample was made of CD4+ T cells sorted from blood. This sequence joins TRBV9 and TRBJ1-2; 10 bases align to TRBD1. In DNA, the CDR3 is TGTGCCAGCAGCGTAGGGACAGGGGGACTCTATGGCTACACCTTC. It encodes CASSVGTGGLYGYTF.